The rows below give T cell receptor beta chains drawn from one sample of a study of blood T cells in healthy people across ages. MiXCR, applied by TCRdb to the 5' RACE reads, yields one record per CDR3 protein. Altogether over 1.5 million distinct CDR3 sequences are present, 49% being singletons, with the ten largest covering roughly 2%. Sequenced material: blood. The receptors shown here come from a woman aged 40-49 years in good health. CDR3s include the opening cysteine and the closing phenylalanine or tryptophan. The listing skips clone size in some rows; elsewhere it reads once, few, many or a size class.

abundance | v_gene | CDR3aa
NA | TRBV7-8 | CASSLRRGSNEKLFF
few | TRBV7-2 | CASSSRVSYNEQFF
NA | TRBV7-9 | CASSLYGGVGAYEQYF
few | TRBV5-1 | CASSSPDSSYNSPLHF
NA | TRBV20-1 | CSARDSLNEQFF
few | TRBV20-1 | CSAVPPTGADNSPLHF
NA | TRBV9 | CASSVATTGANTGELFF
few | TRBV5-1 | CASSRTDRGSGEKLFF
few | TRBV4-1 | CASSQVPGQGYEQYF
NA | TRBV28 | CASSSPLLRGGTDTQYF
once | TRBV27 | CASSPLRLSKQFF
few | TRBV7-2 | CASSLQGANSLDGYTF
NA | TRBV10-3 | CAISEVGQSYEQYF
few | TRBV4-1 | CASSPQPTGGTGNSGANVLTF
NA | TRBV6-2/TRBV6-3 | CASSYSSGVDSNQPQHF
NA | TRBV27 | CASTRAGENTEAFF
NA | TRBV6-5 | CASSLQPDRDVEQYF
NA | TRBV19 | CASSIRGGAGGYTF
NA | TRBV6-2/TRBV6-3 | CASSGTSRSGELFF
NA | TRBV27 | CASSLGVRSPLHF
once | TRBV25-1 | CASGSTGGGIQYF
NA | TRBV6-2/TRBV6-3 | CASSYDARAYEQYF
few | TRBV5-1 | CASSLGSGSIYEQYF
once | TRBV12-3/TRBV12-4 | CASSSFRMAGDQETQYF
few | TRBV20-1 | CSARRGQLSNQPQHF
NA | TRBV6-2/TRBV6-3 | CASSYPPGHNTDTQYF
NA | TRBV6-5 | CASSYSITSFETQFF
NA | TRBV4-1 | CASSQPRAGETQYF
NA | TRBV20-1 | CSAPSQVDGYTF
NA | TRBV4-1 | CASSLLASGLRGCTF
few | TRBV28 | CASSKQGYQETQYF
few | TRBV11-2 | CASSKWGVSYNEQYF
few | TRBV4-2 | CASSQVRQGARGYGYTF